This TCR beta chain was recorded in a study of blood T cell repertoires in COVID-19. In the original workflow: Amplification from reference gene primers served as the basis for estimated nucleated cell counts. The method was immunoSEQ multiplex PCR; TCRdb's version includes in-frame clones alone and lacks a portion of them. The DNA was the basis for D and trimming; V, J and clone size are from that table. This sample yields some 210,000 clones, of which approximately 90% are seen a single time; about 6.6% belongs to the top ten. The CDR3 has 13 residues if both end residues are counted. Germline loops: CDR1 GTSNPN, CDR2 SVGIG (reference sequence). Details on this clone: It is unclear where the CDR3 begins or ends on the DNA, so no DNA is shown, and the CDR3 is as TCRdb lists it.

This TCR derives from a middle-aged woman who had recovered from COVID-19. The chain is built from TRBV30 and TRBJ2-5; TRBD2 is the table's D call and was not checked against the DNA. Sequenced sample: peripheral blood. CDR3 amino acids: CAWTVASGSGVYF.